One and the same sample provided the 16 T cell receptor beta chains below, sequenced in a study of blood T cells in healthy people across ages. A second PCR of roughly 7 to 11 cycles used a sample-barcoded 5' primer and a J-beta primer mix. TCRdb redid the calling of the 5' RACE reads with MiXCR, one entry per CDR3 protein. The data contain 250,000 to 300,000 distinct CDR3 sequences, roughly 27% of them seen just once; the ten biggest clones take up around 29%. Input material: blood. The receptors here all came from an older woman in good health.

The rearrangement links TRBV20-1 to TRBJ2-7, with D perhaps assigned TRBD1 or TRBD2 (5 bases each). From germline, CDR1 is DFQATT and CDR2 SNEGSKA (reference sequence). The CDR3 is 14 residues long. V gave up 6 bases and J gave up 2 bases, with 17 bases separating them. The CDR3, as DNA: TGCAGTGCCTACCGACCGGGGCCCACCTACGAGCAGTACTTC. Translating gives CSAYRPGPTYEQYF.

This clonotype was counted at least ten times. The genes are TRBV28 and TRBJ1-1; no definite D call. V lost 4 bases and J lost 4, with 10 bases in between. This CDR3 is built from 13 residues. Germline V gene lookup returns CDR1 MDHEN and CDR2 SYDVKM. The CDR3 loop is CASSYLYSTEAFF. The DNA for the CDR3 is TGTGCCAGCAGTTACCTCTATAGCACTGAAGCTTTCTTT.

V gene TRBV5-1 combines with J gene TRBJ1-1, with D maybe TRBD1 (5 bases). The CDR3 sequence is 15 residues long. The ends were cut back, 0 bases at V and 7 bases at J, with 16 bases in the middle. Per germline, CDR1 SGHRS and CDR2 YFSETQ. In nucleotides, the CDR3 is TGCGCCAGCAGCTTGGCGTCCGGGGCCCCCATTGAAGCTTTCTTT. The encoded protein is CASSLASGAPIEAFF.

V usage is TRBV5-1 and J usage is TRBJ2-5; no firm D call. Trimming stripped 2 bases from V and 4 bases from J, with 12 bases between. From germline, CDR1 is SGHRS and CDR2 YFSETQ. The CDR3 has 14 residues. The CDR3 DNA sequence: TGCGCCAGCAGCTTTCTCGAGTGGAGAGAGACCCAGTACTTC. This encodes CASSFLEWRETQYF.

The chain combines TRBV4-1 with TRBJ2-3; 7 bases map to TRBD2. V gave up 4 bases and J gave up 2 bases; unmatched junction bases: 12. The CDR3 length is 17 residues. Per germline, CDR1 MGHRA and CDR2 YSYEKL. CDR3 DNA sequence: TGCGCCAGCAGCCCCGAGGTGGCTAGCGGACCCACAGATACGCAGTATTTT. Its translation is CASSPEVASGPTDTQYF.

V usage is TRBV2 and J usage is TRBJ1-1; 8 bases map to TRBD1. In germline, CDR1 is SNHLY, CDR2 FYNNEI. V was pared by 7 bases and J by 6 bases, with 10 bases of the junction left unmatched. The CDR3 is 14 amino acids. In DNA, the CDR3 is TGTGCCAGCAAAAAGGACAGGGAGGTCCCTGAAGCTTTCTTT. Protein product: CASKKDREVPEAFF.

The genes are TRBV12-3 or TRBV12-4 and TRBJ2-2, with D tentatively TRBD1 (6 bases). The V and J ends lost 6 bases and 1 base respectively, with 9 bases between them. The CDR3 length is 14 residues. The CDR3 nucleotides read TGTGCCAGCAGGACGACAGGGAACACCGGGGAGCTGTTTTTT. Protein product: CASRTTGNTGELFF.

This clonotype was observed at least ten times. CDR3 DNA sequence: TGCGCCAGCAGTCCCGGGGGCAGCCAAGAGACCCAGTACTTC. Its protein is CASSPGGSQETQYF. The chain uses TRBV5-1 and TRBJ2-5; perhaps D is TRBD1 or TRBD2 (6 bases each). Looked up from germline, CDR1 is SGHRS and CDR2 is YFSETQ. V was pared by 5 bases and J by 1 base, with 12 bases between. The CDR3 contains 14 residues.

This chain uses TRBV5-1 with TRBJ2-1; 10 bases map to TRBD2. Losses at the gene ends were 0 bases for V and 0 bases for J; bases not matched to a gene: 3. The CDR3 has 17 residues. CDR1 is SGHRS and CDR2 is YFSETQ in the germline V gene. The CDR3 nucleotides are TGCGCCAGCAGCTTGGTTGCTAGCGGGAGCTCCTACAATGAGCAGTTCTTC. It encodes CASSLVASGSSYNEQFF.

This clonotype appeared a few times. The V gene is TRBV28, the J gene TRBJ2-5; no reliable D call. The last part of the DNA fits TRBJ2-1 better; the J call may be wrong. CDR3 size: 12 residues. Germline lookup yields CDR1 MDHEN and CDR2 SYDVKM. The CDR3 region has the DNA TGTGCCAGCAGTCTCCCTTTGACTGAGCAGTTCTTC. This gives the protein CASSLPLTEQFF.

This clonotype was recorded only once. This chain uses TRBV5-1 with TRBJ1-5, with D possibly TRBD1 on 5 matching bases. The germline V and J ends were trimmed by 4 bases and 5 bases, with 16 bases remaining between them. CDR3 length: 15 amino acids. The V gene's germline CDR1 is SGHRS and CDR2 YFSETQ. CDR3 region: CASSPGTGLDQPQHF. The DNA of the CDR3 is TGCGCCAGCAGCCCTGGGACGGGCTTGGATCAGCCCCAGCATTTT.

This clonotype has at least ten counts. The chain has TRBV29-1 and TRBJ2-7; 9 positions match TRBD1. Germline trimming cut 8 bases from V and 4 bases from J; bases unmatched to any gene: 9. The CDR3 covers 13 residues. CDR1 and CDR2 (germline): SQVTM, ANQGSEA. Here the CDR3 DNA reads TGCAGCACCCGGACAGGGGAAGAGTACGAGCAGTACTTC. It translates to CSTRTGEEYEQYF.

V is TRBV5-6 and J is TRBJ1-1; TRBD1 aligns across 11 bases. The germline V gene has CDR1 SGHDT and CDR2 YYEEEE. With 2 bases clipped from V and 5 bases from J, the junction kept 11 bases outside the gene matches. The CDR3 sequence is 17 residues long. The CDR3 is CASSFSFGGTGGTEAFF. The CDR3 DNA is TGTGCCAGCAGCTTTTCTTTTGGGGGGACAGGGGGAACTGAAGCTTTCTTT.

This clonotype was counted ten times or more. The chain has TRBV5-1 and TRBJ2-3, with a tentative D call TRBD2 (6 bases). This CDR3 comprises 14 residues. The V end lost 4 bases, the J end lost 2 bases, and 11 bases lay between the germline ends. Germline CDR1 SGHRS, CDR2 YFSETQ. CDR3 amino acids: CASSPGDPTDTQYF. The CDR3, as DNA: TGCGCCAGCAGCCCGGGGGATCCCACAGATACGCAGTATTTT.

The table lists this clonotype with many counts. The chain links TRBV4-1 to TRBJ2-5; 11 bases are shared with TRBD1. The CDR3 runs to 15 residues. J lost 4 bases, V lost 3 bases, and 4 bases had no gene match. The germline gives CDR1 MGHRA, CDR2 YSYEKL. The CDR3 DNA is TGCGCCAGCAGCCAGGGGACAGGGGGTTCAGAGACCCAGTACTTC. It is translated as CASSQGTGGSETQYF.

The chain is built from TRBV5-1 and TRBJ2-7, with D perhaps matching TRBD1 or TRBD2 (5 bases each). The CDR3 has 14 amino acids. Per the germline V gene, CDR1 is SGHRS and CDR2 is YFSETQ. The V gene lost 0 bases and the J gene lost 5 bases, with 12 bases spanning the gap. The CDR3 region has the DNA TGCGCCAGCAGCTTGGGGGACCGGACTGACGAGCAGTACTTC. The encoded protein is CASSLGDRTDEQYF. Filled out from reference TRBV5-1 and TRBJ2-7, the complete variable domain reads KAGVTQTPRYLIKTRGQQVTLSCSPISGHRSVSWYQQTPGQGLQFLFEYFSETQRNKGNFPGRFSGRQFSNSRSEMNVSTLELGDSALYLCASSLGDRTDEQYFGPGTRLTVT.